This record concerns one TCR beta chain sequence. The target antigen is unknown. These data belong to a study of graft-versus-host responses after intestinal transplantation. In the study overall: Recipients had transplants, and these were multivisceral, liver-intestinal, or isolated intestinal. Anti-thymocyte globulin was used for induction in all recipients, who then took tacrolimus and steroids for approximately 3 years.

Findings of the study overall: The authors found GvH clones in recipient marrow, some appearing first in ileum or blood.

This table comes from immunoSEQ multiplex PCR, and its TCRdb copy is limited to in-frame clones, with some not included. The sample has roughly 80,000 clones; around nine tenths are singletons. V shed 2 bases, J shed 2 bases, and the junction held 6 bases outside the gene matches. Germline values: CDR1 SNHLY, CDR2 FYNNEI. There are 15 residues in the CDR3. The rearrangement links TRBV2 to TRBJ2-7; 7 bases map to TRBD1. This specimen was unstimulated CD8+ T cells sorted from spleen or lymph node cells, taken before transplant. The source is a human donor who was the organ donor for an intestinal transplant. CDR3 loop: CASSELGTETYEQYF. CDR3 in DNA: TGTGCCAGCAGTGAACTCGGGACAGAGACCTACGAGCAGTACTTC.